This is a list of T cell receptor beta chains from one sample in a study of regulatory T cells in long-lasting Graves disease. TCRdb independently ran MiXCR on the multiplex PCR reads; one entry per CDR3 protein. The table has about 430,000 distinct CDR3 sequences, 15% seen once; the top ten hold roughly 8%. These same data were also listed under a study on T cells in Graves' hyperthyroidism and ophthalmopathy.

This specimen was peripheral blood mononuclear cells (PBMCs), taken at new diagnosis, from a patient treated with antithyroid drugs. Source of these receptors: a middle-aged woman with Graves disease. The CDR3 runs from the conserved cysteine through the conserved F or W. Fields, in order: J gene, clone size, V gene, D gene, CDR3 protein, CDR3 DNA. D genes are given only for firm matches. A row's size may be missing; if present it is once, few, many or a size class.

J: TRBJ2-3; size: .; V: TRBV19; D: .; CDR3: CASSGVRVSADTQYF; DNA: TGTGCCAGTTCGGGGGTAAGGGTTTCCGCAGATACGCAGTATTTT
J: TRBJ2-7; size: many; V: TRBV7-2; D: .; CDR3: CASSLAAADYEQYF; DNA: TGTGCCAGCAGCTTAGCTGCCGCGGACTACGAGCAGTACTTC
J: TRBJ2-7; size: many; V: TRBV6-2/TRBV6-3; D: .; CDR3: CASSYGGTYEQYF; DNA: TGTGCCAGCAGTTACGGGGGAACCTACGAGCAGTACTTC
J: TRBJ2-3; size: many; V: TRBV27; D: TRBD2; CDR3: CASRRTSGGTDTQYF; DNA: TGTGCCAGCAGGAGGACTAGCGGAGGCACAGATACGCAGTATTTT
J: TRBJ1-2; size: once; V: TRBV12-3/TRBV12-4; D: TRBD1; CDR3: CASSRRTGADYGYTF; DNA: TGTGCCAGCAGCCGTCGGACAGGTGCTGACTATGGCTACACCTTC
J: TRBJ1-1; size: .; V: TRBV28; D: .; CDR3: CASSFGRGNTEAFF; DNA: TGTGCCAGCAGTTTCGGCAGGGGGAACACTGAAGCTTTCTTT
J: TRBJ2-2; size: .; V: TRBV5-8; D: TRBD2; CDR3: CASSLAGGGVYTGEPFF; DNA: TGTGCCAGCAGCTTGGCCGGGGGGGGCGTTTACACCGGGGAGCCGTTTTTT
J: TRBJ2-5; size: many; V: TRBV19; D: .; CDR3: CASSTTASPGETQYF; DNA: TGTGCCAGTAGTACGACGGCTAGTCCGGGCGAGACCCAGTACTTC
J: TRBJ1-5; size: .; V: TRBV27; D: .; CDR3: CASSFSDSNPPQHF; DNA: TGTGCCAGCAGTTTCAGCGATAGCAATCCGCCCCAGCATTTT
J: TRBJ1-3; size: few; V: TRBV6-2/TRBV6-3; D: .; CDR3: CASTVGNSGNTIYF; DNA: TGTGCCAGCACGGTGGGAAACTCTGGAAACACCATATATTTT
J: TRBJ2-1; size: few; V: TRBV20-1; D: .; CDR3: CSARVGGSYNEQFF; DNA: TGCAGTGCTAGAGTAGGAGGGTCCTACAATGAGCAGTTCTTC
J: TRBJ2-7; size: few; V: TRBV19; D: TRBD2; CDR3: CASSILGPLAGPYEQYF; DNA: TGTGCCAGTAGTATATTAGGTCCGCTAGCGGGGCCGTACGAGCAGTACTTC
J: TRBJ2-5; size: .; V: TRBV3-1; D: .; CDR3: CASSHNQQETQYF; DNA: TGTGCCAGCAGCCACAACCAACAAGAGACCCAGTACTTC
J: TRBJ2-7; size: .; V: TRBV4-1; D: .; CDR3: CASSRFLWRDASSYEQYF; DNA: TGCGCCAGCAGCCGTTTCTTGTGGAGGGACGCCAGCTCCTACGAGCAGTACTTC
J: TRBJ2-5; size: many; V: TRBV2; D: .; CDR3: CASSYTEETQYF; DNA: TGTGCCAGCAGTTACACGGAAGAGACCCAGTACTTC
J: TRBJ1-4; size: many; V: TRBV27; D: TRBD1; CDR3: CASSLPWNRGQGAIGVPNEKLFF; DNA: TGTGCCAGCAGTTTACCCTGGAACCGCGGCCAGGGGGCTATCGGGGTACCTAATGAAAAACTGTTTTTT
J: TRBJ1-1; size: .; V: TRBV12-3/TRBV12-4; D: .; CDR3: CASSITVKAFF; DNA: TGTGCCAGCAGTATAACAGTAAAAGCTTTCTTC
J: TRBJ2-7; size: many; V: TRBV28; D: .; CDR3: CASSLVGDINTYEQYF; DNA: TGTGCCAGCAGTTTAGTCGGGGACATAAATACCTACGAGCAGTACTTC
J: TRBJ2-2; size: many; V: TRBV12-5; D: .; CDR3: CASGLVRVTGELFF; DNA: TGTGCTAGTGGTTTGGTAAGGGTGACCGGGGAGCTGTTTTTT
J: TRBJ2-7; size: .; V: TRBV4-1; D: .; CDR3: CASSSTASSYEQYF; DNA: TGCGCCAGCAGTTCGACAGCGAGCTCCTACGAGCAGTACTTC
J: TRBJ2-7; size: .; V: TRBV6-2/TRBV6-3; D: .; CDR3: CASRDSIEQYF; DNA: TGTGCCAGCAGGGACTCCATCGAGCAGTACTTC
J: TRBJ1-1; size: .; V: TRBV18; D: TRBD1; CDR3: CASSPLISTGLAFF; DNA: TGTGCCAGCTCACCCTTAATCTCGACAGGGTTAGCTTTCTTT
J: TRBJ2-1; size: many; V: TRBV28; D: TRBD2; CDR3: CASSSPSAGEPYNEQFF; DNA: TGTGCCAGCAGTTCTCCGTCGGCGGGAGAACCTTACAATGAGCAGTTCTTC
J: TRBJ2-4; size: .; V: TRBV11-3; D: TRBD1; CDR3: CASSLAGTGAGYIQYF; DNA: TGTGCCAGCAGCTTAGCAGGGACAGGGGCTGGATACATTCAGTACTTC
J: TRBJ1-6; size: many; V: TRBV5-1; D: .; CDR3: CASSLIGQGSLSSYNSPLHF; DNA: TGCGCCAGCAGCTTGATCGGGCAGGGGAGCCTTAGCTCCTATAATTCACCCCTCCACTTT
J: TRBJ1-4; size: many; V: TRBV7-9; D: .; CDR3: CASNMTGQEKLFF; DNA: TGTGCCAGCAACATGACAGGTCAGGAAAAACTGTTTTTT
J: TRBJ1-5; size: .; V: TRBV29-1; D: .; CDR3: CSVSRGTGQPQHF; DNA: TGCAGCGTATCAAGGGGGACTGGTCAGCCCCAGCATTTT
J: TRBJ2-7; size: many; V: TRBV12-3/TRBV12-4; D: .; CDR3: CASSLRRGEQYF; DNA: TGTGCCAGCAGTTTAAGGCGAGGCGAGCAGTACTTC
J: TRBJ2-5; size: .; V: TRBV14; D: .; CDR3: CASSLSRRKQETQYF; DNA: TGTGCCAGCAGCCTTTCTCGGCGGAAACAAGAGACCCAGTACTTC
J: TRBJ2-7; size: many; V: TRBV11-2; D: .; CDR3: CASSPQQVYEQYF; DNA: TGTGCCAGCAGCCCGCAGCAGGTCTACGAGCAGTACTTC
J: TRBJ2-7; size: few; V: TRBV11-2; D: TRBD1; CDR3: CASSMTGEGSYEQYF; DNA: TGTGCCAGCAGCATGACAGGGGAAGGATCCTACGAGCAGTACTTC
J: TRBJ2-2; size: .; V: TRBV30; D: .; CDR3: CAWSLKSGELFF; DNA: TGTGCCTGGAGTTTAAAAAGTGGGGAGCTGTTTTTT
J: TRBJ2-1; size: .; V: TRBV29-1; D: TRBD2; CDR3: CSVEPDAAGVRHNEQFF; DNA: TGCAGCGTTGAACCCGATGCAGCGGGAGTTCGCCACAATGAGCAGTTCTTC
J: TRBJ2-5; size: .; V: TRBV14; D: .; CDR3: CASSQELRDEGGYQETQYF; DNA: TGTGCCAGCAGCCAAGAGTTGAGGGACGAAGGAGGATACCAAGAGACCCAGTACTTC
J: TRBJ1-2; size: .; V: TRBV30; D: .; CDR3: CAWSVGDGYTF; DNA: TGTGCCTGGAGTGTAGGGGATGGCTACACCTTC
J: TRBJ2-3; size: few; V: TRBV29-1; D: TRBD2; CDR3: CSVRLAGTDTQYF; DNA: TGCAGCGTAAGACTAGCGGGCACAGATACGCAGTATTTT
J: TRBJ2-2; size: .; V: TRBV11-2; D: TRBD2; CDR3: CASSTRASGRVLTGELFF; DNA: TGTGCCAGCAGCACACGAGCCAGCGGGAGGGTGCTTACCGGGGAGCTGTTTTTT
J: TRBJ2-7; size: few; V: TRBV7-9; D: .; CDR3: CASSLAGGKEQYF; DNA: TGTGCCAGCAGCTTAGCCGGCGGAAAAGAGCAGTACTTC
J: TRBJ2-7; size: many; V: TRBV11-2; D: .; CDR3: CASSLGASSYEQYF; DNA: TGTGCCAGCAGCTTAGGAGCGAGCTCCTACGAGCAGTACTTC
J: TRBJ2-1; size: many; V: TRBV28; D: .; CDR3: CASSFTPGIEQFF; DNA: TGTGCCAGCAGTTTTACCCCCGGGATTGAGCAGTTCTTC
J: TRBJ1-1; size: few; V: TRBV6-5; D: .; CDR3: CASSYIGPRPDTEAFF; DNA: TGTGCCAGCAGCTACATTGGACCACGGCCGGACACTGAAGCTTTCTTT
J: TRBJ1-1; size: many; V: TRBV2; D: .; CDR3: CATLVGHGNTEAFF; DNA: TGTGCCACTCTCGTTGGGCACGGGAACACTGAAGCTTTCTTT
J: TRBJ1-5; size: many; V: TRBV11-2; D: .; CDR3: CASSLLSGDQPQHF; DNA: TGTGCCAGCAGCTTACTTTCGGGGGATCAGCCCCAGCATTTT
J: TRBJ2-3; size: .; V: TRBV6-5; D: .; CDR3: CASSYGNTQYF; DNA: TGTGCCAGCAGTTACGGGAATACGCAGTATTTT
J: TRBJ2-7; size: many; V: TRBV6-2/TRBV6-3; D: TRBD2; CDR3: CASSYSSREGLVYEQYF; DNA: TGTGCCAGCAGTTACTCGAGTCGGGAGGGTTTAGTCTACGAGCAGTACTTC